The 17 T cell receptor beta chains presented below share a single source sample, sequenced in a study of blood T cell repertoires in COVID-19 (dated by TCRdb to the early 2020s). Libraries were made using the immunoSEQ multiplex PCR assay. TCRdb stores this immuneACCESS table with in-frame sequences only. Part of the clones is absent; in the studies checked, under half of the shortfall reflects unresolved V genes, and no reason is known for the rest. Here the sample has roughly 190,000 clones; about 88% occur a single time. The ten largest clones take up roughly 5.6% of the sample. Sequenced material: peripheral blood. These receptor sequences come from a woman aged 40 to 50 who had recovered from COVID-19.

This chain uses TRBV19 with TRBJ2-7, with D possibly being TRBD2 (5 bases). CDR1 is LNHDA and CDR2 is SQIVND in the germline V gene (reference sequence). V shed 5 bases and J shed 4 bases, with 15 bases lying between them. The CDR3 extends over 14 amino acids. CDR3: CASSSGSLVYEQYF. The CDR3 nucleotides read TGTGCCAGTAGTTCGGGGAGCCTTGTGTACGAGCAGTACTTC.

This chain connects TRBV30 to TRBJ2-7; 10 bases map to TRBD2. Germline V lookup: CDR1 GTSNPN, CDR2 SVGIG (reference sequence). The CDR3 covers 19 residues. V was pared by 1 base and J by 3 bases, with 18 bases of the junction left unmatched. CDR3 loop: CAWSAPHAGRLAGVYEQYF. The CDR3 bases are TGTGCCTGGAGTGCACCTCACGCCGGGCGGCTAGCGGGAGTCTACGAGCAGTACTTC.

The rearrangement uses TRBV28 and TRBJ1-2; D unclear. Germline-derived CDR1 and CDR2 are MDHEN and SYDVKM. This CDR3 contains 15 residues. V was trimmed by 4 bases and J by 7 bases, leaving 19 bases between them. Here the CDR3 DNA reads TGTGCCAGCAGTTCACCCCCCATACAGACAAGTGGCTACACCTTC. It encodes CASSSPPIQTSGYTF.

This clone was detected once. The chain carries TRBV28 and TRBJ2-3, with D perhaps matching TRBD2 (5 bases). Germline CDR1 MDHEN, CDR2 SYDVKM. Deletions cut 1 base from V and 5 bases from J, with 10 bases between. CDR3 length equals 14 residues. CDR3 DNA sequence: TGTGCCAGCAGTTTATCCGGGAAGCAAGATACGCAGTATTTT. Its translation is CASSLSGKQDTQYF.

The chain has TRBV11-3 and TRBJ2-1; weak D call: TRBD2 (6 bases). CDR3 size: 14 residues. The germline gives CDR1 SGHNT, CDR2 YENEEA. Trimming removed 5 bases at V and 4 bases at J, with 12 bases between. CDR3 residues: CASSVSGVYNEQFF. Written as DNA, the CDR3 is TGTGCCAGCAGCGTTAGCGGAGTTTACAATGAGCAGTTCTTC.

The rearrangement uses TRBV29-1 and TRBJ2-3; 9 bases fit TRBD2. Germline trimming cut 6 bases from V and 1 base from J; bases unmatched to any gene: 11. Germline assignment: CDR1 SQVTM and CDR2 ANQGSEA. The CDR3 consists of 16 residues. This chain's CDR3 is CSVSYLSGSRTDTQYF. In nucleotides, the CDR3 is TGCAGCGTCTCCTACCTTAGCGGGAGCCGCACAGATACGCAGTATTTT.

This chain uses TRBV9 with TRBJ2-3, with 16 bases matching TRBD2. CDR1 is SGDLS, CDR2 YYNGEE, per germline. Trimming removed 4 bases from V and 5 bases from J; junction bases left unmatched: 7. The CDR3 is made up of 17 amino acids. In nucleotides, the CDR3 is TGTGCCAGCAGCATCGGGACTAGCGGGAGGGCCCGAGATACGCAGTATTTT. Amino acid sequence: CASSIGTSGRARDTQYF. The full variable domain, rest sourced from reference TRBV9 and TRBJ2-3, is DSGVTQTPKHLITATGQRVTLRCSPRSGDLSVYWYQQSLDQGLQFLIQYYNGEERAKGNILERFSAQQFPDLHSELNLSSLELGDSALYFCASSIGTSGRARDTQYFGPGTRLTVL.

V is TRBV3-1 (or the pseudogene TRBV3-2) and J is TRBJ2-5; 9 bases are a match to TRBD2. CDR1 and CDR2 (germline): LGHDT, YNNKEL (reference sequence). The CDR3 is made up of 17 amino acids. The trim removed 4 bases at V and 5 bases at J, leaving 14 bases unmatched. In DNA form, the CDR3 reads TGTGCCAGCAGCCTGACTACGGCGGGAGGGATCAGGGAGACCCAGTACTTC. This encodes CASSLTTAGGIRETQYF.

The J gene is TRBJ1-2, the V gene TRBV4-2; tentative D call: TRBD1 (6 bases). The CDR3 has 15 residues. Deletions cut 1 base from V and 6 bases from J, with 15 bases between. CDR1 and CDR2 (germline): LGHNA, YNFKEQ. The CDR3 nucleotides are TGTGCCAGCAGCCAAGTAGGGGGAAAGGAAAATGGCTACACCTTC. Translated, it gives CASSQVGGKENGYTF.

This clone has a single count. The chain combines TRBV6-5 with TRBJ2-7, with 9 positions matching TRBD1. Germline CDR1 is MNHEY and CDR2 is SVGAGI. This CDR3 comprises 14 residues. With 6 bases clipped from V and 5 bases from J, the junction kept 8 bases outside the gene matches. CDR3 residues: CASRLGQGVDEQYF. The CDR3 bases are TGTGCCAGCAGGCTGGGACAGGGAGTCGACGAGCAGTACTTC.

The rearrangement joins TRBV7-9 to TRBJ1-2, with D possibly matching TRBD1 (5 bases). CDR3 length: 15 amino acids. The germline gives CDR1 SEHNR, CDR2 FQNEAQ (reference sequence). The V gene lost 5 bases and the J gene lost 4 bases, with 17 bases spanning the gap. The CDR3 region is CASSRGEQAVYGYTF. DNA for the CDR3: TGTGCCAGCAGCCGGGGGGAGCAGGCAGTCTATGGCTACACCTTC.

The V gene is TRBV5-1, the J gene TRBJ1-1; 8 bases are a match to TRBD1. Trimming cost V 1 base and J 11 bases; bases outside gene matches: 13. The CDR3 runs to 15 residues. Germline CDR1 is SGHRS and CDR2 is YFSETQ. CDR3: CASSLNWGQESLAFF. The CDR3, as DNA: TGCGCCAGCAGCTTGAATTGGGGACAGGAATCATTGGCTTTCTTT.

This chain links TRBV4-3 with TRBJ2-3; tentatively, D is TRBD2 (6 bases). The CDR3 spans 16 residues. Between the trimmed V and J ends, which lost 1 base and 5 bases, there was a span of 16 bases. The germline gives CDR1 LGHNA, CDR2 YSLEER. The CDR3 here is CASSQGAGGSIDTQYF. CDR3 DNA sequence: TGCGCCAGCAGCCAAGGAGCCGGGGGTAGTATAGATACGCAGTATTTT.

This clone was seen a few times. This chain connects TRBV18 to TRBJ1-2; no firm D call. Germline assignment: CDR1 KGHSH and CDR2 LQKENI. The CDR3 loop spans 13 amino acids. Trimming shortened V by 3 bases and J by 2 bases, and 7 bases separated the two germline ends. In DNA form, the CDR3 reads TGTGCCAGCTCACCTAAACGGAACTATGGCTACACCTTC. Encoded protein: CASSPKRNYGYTF.

V usage is TRBV29-1 and J usage is TRBJ1-2; 8 positions agree with TRBD1. J was trimmed by 4 bases and V by 1 base; bases with no gene match: 8. This CDR3 comprises 15 residues. Germline V gives CDR1 SQVTM, CDR2 ANQGSEA. The CDR3 sequence: CSVEGERTGFYGYTF. CDR3 bases: TGCAGCGTTGAAGGGGAGAGGACAGGGTTCTATGGCTACACCTTC.

This clone was found once. The chain recombines TRBV3-1 (or the pseudogene TRBV3-2) with TRBJ1-1; D is ambiguous. The CDR3 runs to 11 residues. The V end was cut by 1 base, the J end by 6 bases, with 3 bases between. CDR1 and CDR2 (germline): LGHDT, YNNKEL (reference sequence). The CDR3 loop is CASSQVSEAFF. DNA of the CDR3: TGTGCCAGCAGCCAAGTCTCTGAAGCTTTCTTT.

The rearrangement joins TRBV7-6 to TRBJ1-5; 9 nucleotides line up with TRBD1. Germline lookup yields CDR1 SGHVS and CDR2 FNYEAQ. CDR3 length: 17 residues. The junction had 15 bases not matched to a gene; V was cut back by 5 bases and J by 7 bases. The CDR3 DNA reads as TGTGCCAGCAGCCCATATCCCGGGACAGGGACCGGGCAGCCCCAGCATTTT. Protein product: CASSPYPGTGTGQPQHF. The variable domain in full, with the rest retrieved from reference TRBV7-6 and TRBJ1-5, is GAGVSQSPRYKVTKRGQDVALRCDPISGHVSLYWYRQALGQGPEFLTYFNYEAQQDKSGLPNDRFSAERPEGSISTLTIQRTEQRDSAMYRCASSPYPGTGTGQPQHFGDGTRLSIL.